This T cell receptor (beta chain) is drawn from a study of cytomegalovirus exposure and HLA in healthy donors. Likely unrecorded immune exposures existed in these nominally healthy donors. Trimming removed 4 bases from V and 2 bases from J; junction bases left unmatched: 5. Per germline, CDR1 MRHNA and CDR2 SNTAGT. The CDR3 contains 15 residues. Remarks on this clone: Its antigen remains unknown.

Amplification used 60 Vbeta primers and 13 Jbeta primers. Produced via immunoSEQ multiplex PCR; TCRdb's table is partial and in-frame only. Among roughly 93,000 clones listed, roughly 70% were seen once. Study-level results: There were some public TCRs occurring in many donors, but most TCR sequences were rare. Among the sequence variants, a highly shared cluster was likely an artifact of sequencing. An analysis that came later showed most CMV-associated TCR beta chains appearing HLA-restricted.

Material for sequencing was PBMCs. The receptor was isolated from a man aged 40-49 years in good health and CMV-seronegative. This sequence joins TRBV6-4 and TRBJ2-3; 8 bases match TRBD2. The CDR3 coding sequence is TGTGCCAGCAGTGGTACGGGGGGGGCCACAGATACGCAGTATTTT. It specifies CASSGTGGATDTQYF.